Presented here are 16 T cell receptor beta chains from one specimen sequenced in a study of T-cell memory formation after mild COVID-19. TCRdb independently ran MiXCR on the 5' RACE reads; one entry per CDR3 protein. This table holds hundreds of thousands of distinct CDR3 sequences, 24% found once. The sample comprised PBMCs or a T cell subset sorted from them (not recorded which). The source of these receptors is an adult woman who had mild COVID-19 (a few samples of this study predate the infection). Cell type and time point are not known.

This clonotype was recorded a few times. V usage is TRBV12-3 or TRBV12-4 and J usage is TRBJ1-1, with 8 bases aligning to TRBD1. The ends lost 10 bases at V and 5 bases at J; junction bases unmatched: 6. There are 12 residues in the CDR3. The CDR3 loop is CATNRGGTEAFF. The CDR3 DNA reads TGTGCCACCAACAGGGGGGGAACTGAAGCTTTCTTT.

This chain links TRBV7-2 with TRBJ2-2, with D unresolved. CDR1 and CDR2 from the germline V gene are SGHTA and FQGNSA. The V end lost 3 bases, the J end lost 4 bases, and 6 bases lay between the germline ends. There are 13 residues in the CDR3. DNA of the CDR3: TGTGCCAGCAGCTTTCGTTTCACCGGGGAGCTGTTTTTT. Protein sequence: CASSFRFTGELFF.

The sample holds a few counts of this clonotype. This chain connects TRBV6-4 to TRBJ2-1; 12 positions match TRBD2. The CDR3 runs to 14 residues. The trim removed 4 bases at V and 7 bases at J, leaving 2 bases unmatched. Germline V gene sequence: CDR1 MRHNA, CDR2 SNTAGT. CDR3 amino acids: CASSAGTSGNEQFF. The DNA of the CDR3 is TGTGCCAGCAGTGCAGGGACTAGCGGGAATGAGCAGTTCTTC.

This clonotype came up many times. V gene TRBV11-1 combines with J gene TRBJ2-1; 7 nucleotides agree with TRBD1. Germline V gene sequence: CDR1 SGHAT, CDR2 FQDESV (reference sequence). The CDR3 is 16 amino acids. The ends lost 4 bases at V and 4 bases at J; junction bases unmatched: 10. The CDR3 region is CASSYSGTELYNEQFF. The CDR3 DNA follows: TGTGCCAGCAGCTACTCCGGGACAGAACTGTACAATGAGCAGTTCTTC.

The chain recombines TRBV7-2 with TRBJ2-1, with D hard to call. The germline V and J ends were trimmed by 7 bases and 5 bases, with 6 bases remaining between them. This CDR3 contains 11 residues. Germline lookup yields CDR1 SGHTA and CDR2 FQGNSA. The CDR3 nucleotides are TGTGCCAGCACCCCCGACAATGAGCAGTTCTTC. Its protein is CASTPDNEQFF.

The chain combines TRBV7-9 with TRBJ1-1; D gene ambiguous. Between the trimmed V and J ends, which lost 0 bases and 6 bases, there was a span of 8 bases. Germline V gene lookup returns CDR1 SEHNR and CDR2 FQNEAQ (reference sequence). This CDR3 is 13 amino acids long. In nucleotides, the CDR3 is TGTGCCAGCAGCTTAGCAGGGAGACCTGAAGCTTTCTTT. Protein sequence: CASSLAGRPEAFF.

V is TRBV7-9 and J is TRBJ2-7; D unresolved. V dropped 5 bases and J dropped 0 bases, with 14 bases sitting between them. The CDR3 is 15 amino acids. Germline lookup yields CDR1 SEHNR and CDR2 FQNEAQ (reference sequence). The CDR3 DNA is TGTGCCAGCAGCCCCCCGGCGTTAAGCTCCTACGAGCAGTACTTC. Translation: CASSPPALSSYEQYF.

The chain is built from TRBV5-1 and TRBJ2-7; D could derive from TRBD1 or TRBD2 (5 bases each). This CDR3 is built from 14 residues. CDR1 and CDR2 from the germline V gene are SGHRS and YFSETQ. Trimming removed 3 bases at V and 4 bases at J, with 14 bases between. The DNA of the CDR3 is TGCGCCAGCAGCTGGGCTATTGAGGGGTACGAGCAGTACTTC. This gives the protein CASSWAIEGYEQYF. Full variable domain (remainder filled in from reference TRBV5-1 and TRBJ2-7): KAGVTQTPRYLIKTRGQQVTLSCSPISGHRSVSWYQQTPGQGLQFLFEYFSETQRNKGNFPGRFSGRQFSNSRSEMNVSTLELGDSALYLCASSWAIEGYEQYFGPGTRLTVT.

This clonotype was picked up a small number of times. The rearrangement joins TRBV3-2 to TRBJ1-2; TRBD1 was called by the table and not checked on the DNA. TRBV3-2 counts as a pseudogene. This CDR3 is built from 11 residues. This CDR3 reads CASSHRGGYTF. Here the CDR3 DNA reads TGTGCCAGCAGCCACAGGGGTGGCTACACCTTC.

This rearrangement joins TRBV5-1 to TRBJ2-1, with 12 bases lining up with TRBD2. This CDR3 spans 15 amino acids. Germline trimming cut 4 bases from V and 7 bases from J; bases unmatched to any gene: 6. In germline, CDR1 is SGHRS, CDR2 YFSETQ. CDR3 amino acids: CASSRTSGVGNEQFF. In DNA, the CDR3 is TGCGCCAGCAGCCGGACTAGCGGGGTGGGAAATGAGCAGTTCTTC.

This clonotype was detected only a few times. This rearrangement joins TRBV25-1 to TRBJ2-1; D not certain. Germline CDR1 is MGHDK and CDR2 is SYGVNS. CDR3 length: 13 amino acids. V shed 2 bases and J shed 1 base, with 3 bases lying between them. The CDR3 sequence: CASSEVSYNEQFF. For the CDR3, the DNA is TGTGCCAGCAGTGAAGTATCCTACAATGAGCAGTTCTTC.

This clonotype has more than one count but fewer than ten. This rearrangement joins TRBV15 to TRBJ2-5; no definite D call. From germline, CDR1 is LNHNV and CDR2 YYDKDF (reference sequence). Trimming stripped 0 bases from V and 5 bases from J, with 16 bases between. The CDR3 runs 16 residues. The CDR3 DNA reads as TGTGCCACCAGCAGAGATGGTTCTAGGAGTTGGGAGACCCAGTACTTC. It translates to CATSRDGSRSWETQYF.

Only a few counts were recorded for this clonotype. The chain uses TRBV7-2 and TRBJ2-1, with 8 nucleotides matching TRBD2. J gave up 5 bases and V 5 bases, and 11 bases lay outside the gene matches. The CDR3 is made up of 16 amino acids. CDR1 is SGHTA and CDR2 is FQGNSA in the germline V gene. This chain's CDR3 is CASSPRALAGNNEQFF. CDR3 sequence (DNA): TGTGCCAGCAGCCCCCGAGCCTTAGCGGGGAACAATGAGCAGTTCTTC. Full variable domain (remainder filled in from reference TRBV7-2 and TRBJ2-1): GAGVSQSPSNKVTEKGKDVELRCDPISGHTALYWYRQSLGQGLEFLIYFQGNSAPDKSGLPSDRFSAERTGGSVSTLTIQRTQQEDSAVYLCASSPRALAGNNEQFFGPGTRLTVL.

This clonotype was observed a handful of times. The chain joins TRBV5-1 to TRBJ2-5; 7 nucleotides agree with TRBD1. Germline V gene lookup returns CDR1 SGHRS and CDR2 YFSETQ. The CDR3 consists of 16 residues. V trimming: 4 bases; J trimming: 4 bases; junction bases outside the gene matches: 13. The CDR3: CASSVTGAARGETQYF. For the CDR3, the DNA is TGCGCCAGCAGCGTAACAGGGGCCGCAAGGGGAGAGACCCAGTACTTC.

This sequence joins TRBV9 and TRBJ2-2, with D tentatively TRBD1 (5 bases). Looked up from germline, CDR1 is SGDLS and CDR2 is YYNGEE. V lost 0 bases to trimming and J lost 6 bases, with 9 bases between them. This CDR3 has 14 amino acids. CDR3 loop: CASSVVGDSGELFF. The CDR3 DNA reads TGTGCCAGCAGCGTAGTAGGGGATTCCGGGGAGCTGTTTTTT.

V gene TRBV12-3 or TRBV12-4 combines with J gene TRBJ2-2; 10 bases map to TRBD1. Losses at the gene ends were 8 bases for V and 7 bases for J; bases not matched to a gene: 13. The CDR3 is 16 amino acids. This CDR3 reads CASGIAGTGAGGELFF. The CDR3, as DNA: TGTGCCAGCGGCATCGCCGGGACAGGGGCGGGCGGGGAGCTGTTTTTT.